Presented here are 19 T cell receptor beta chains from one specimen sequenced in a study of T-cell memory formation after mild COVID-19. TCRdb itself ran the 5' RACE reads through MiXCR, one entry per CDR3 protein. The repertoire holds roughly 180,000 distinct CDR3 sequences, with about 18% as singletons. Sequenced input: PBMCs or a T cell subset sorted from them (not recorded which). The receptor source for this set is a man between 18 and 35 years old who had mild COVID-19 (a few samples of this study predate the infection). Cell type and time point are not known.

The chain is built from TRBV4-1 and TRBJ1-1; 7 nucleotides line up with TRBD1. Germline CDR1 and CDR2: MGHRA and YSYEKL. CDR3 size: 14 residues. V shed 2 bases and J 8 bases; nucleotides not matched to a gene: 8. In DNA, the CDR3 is TGCGCCAGCAGCCAACCCGACAGGGTCGAGGAAGCTTTCTTT. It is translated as CASSQPDRVEEAFF.

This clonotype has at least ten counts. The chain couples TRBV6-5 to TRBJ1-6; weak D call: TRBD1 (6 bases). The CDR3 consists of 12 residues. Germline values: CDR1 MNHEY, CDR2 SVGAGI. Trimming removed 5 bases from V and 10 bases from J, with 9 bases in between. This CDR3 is CASSTGGSPLHF. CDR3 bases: TGTGCCAGCAGTACGGGGGGCTCACCCCTCCACTTT.

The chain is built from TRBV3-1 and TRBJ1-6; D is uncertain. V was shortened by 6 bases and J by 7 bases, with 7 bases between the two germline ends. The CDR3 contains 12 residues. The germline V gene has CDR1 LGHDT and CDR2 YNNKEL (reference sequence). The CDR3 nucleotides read TGTGCCAGCAGTACTCGGAATTCACCCCTCCACTTT. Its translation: CASSTRNSPLHF.

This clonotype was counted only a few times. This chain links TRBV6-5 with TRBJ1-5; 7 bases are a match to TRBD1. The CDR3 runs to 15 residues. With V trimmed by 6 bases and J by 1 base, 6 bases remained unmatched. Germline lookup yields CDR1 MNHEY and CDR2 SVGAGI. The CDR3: CASRRGLLSNQPQHF. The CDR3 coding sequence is TGTGCCAGCAGGAGGGGGCTATTGAGCAATCAGCCCCAGCATTTT.

The CDR3: CASNRGTSTDTQYF. CDR3 nucleotides: TGTGCCAGCAACAGGGGGACTAGCACAGATACGCAGTATTTT. The chain carries TRBV7-9 and TRBJ2-3, with 8 bases matching TRBD1. V gave up 7 bases and J gave up 0 bases; unmatched junction bases: 3. The germline V gene encodes CDR1 SEHNR and CDR2 FQNEAQ (reference sequence). The length of the CDR3 is 14 residues.

As DNA, the CDR3 is TGCGCCAGCAGTACTAACGCGGGGGCAGCTAACTATGGCTACACCTTC. Protein product: CASSTNAGAANYGYTF. V gene TRBV5-1 combines with J gene TRBJ1-2; possible D gene TRBD1, 6 bases. This CDR3 region has 16 residues. The germline V gene encodes CDR1 SGHRS and CDR2 YFSETQ. V shed 5 bases and J shed 0 bases, with 17 bases lying between them. The full variable domain, rest sourced from reference TRBV5-1 and TRBJ1-2, is KAGVTQTPRYLIKTRGQQVTLSCSPISGHRSVSWYQQTPGQGLQFLFEYFSETQRNKGNFPGRFSGRQFSNSRSEMNVSTLELGDSALYLCASSTNAGAANYGYTFGSGTRLTVV.

The CDR3 DNA reads TGTGCCAGCTCGCCCGACAGATCAGCTAACTATGGCTACACCTTC. Translating it yields CASSPDRSANYGYTF. This chain joins TRBV18 and TRBJ1-2; tentatively, D is TRBD1 (5 bases). The length of the CDR3 is 15 residues. The V gene lost 6 bases and the J gene lost 0 bases, with 14 bases spanning the gap. CDR1 KGHSH and CDR2 LQKENI come from the germline V gene.

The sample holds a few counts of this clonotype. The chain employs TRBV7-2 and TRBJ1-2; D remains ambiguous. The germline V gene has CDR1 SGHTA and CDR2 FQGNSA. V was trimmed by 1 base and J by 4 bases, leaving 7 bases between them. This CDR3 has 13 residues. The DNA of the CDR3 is TGTGCCAGCAGCTTAGGGGTTTTCTATGGCTACACCTTC. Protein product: CASSLGVFYGYTF.

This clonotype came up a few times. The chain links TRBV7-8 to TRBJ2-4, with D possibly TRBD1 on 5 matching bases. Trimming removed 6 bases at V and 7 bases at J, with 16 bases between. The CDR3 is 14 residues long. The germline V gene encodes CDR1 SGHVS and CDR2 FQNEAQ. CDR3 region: CASSLRVVGNIQYF. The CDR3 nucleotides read TGTGCCAGCAGTCTCAGGGTGGTGGGGAACATTCAGTACTTC.

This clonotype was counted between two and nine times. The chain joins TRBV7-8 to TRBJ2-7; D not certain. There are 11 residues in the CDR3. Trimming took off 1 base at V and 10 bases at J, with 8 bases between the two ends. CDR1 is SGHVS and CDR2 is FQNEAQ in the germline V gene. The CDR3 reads CASSLGGYQYV. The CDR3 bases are TGTGCCAGCAGCTTAGGGGGTTACCAGTACGTC.

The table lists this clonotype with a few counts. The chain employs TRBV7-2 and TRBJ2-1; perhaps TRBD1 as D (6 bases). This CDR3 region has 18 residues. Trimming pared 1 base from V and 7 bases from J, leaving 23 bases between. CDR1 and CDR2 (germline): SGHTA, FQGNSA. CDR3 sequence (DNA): TGTGCCAGCAGCTTAGAGTCCGACGGAAGGGGGTTAGTGAATGAGCAGTTCTTC. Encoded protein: CASSLESDGRGLVNEQFF.

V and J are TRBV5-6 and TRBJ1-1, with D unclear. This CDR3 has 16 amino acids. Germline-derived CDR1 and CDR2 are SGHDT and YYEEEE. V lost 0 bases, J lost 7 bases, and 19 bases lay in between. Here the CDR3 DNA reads TGTGCCAGCAGCTTGGGTCCAGCCATACGGAGTGGTGAAGCTTTCTTT. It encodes CASSLGPAIRSGEAFF.

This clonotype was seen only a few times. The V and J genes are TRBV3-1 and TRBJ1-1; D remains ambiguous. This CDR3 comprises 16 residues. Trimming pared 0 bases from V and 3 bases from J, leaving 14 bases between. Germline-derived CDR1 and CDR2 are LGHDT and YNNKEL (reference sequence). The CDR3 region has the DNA TGTGCCAGCAGCCAAGATGGGCAGCCACCCTACACTGAAGCTTTCTTT. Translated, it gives CASSQDGQPPYTEAFF.

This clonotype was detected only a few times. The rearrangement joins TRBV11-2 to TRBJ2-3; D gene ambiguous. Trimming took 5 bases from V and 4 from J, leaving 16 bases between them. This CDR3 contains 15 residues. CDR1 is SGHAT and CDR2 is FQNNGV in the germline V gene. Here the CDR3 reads CASSPAVPSSDTQYF. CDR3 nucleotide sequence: TGTGCCAGCAGCCCGGCGGTCCCATCATCAGATACGCAGTATTTT.

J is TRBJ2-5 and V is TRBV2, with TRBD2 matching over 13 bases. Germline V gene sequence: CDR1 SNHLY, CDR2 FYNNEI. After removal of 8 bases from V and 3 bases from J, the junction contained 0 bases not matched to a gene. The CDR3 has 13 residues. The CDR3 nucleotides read TGTGCCAGCGGGACTAGCGGGGAAGAGACCCAGTACTTC. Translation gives CASGTSGEETQYF.

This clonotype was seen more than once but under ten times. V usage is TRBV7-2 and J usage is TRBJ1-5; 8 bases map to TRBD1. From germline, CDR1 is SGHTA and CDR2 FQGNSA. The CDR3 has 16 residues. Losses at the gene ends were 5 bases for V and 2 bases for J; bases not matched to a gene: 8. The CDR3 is CASSRFGQGGNQPQHF. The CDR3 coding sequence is TGTGCCAGCAGCAGATTCGGACAGGGTGGCAATCAGCCCCAGCATTTT. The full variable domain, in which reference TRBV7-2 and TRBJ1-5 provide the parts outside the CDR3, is GAGVSQSPSNKVTEKGKDVELRCDPISGHTALYWYRQSLGQGLEFLIYFQGNSAPDKSGLPSDRFSAERTGGSVSTLTIQRTQQEDSAVYLCASSRFGQGGNQPQHFGDGTRLSIL.

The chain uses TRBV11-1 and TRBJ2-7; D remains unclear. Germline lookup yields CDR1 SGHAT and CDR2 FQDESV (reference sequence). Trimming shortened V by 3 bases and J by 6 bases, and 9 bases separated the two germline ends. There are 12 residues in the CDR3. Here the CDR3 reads CASSFSLSEQYF. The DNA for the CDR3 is TGTGCCAGCAGCTTTAGCCTAAGCGAGCAGTACTTC.

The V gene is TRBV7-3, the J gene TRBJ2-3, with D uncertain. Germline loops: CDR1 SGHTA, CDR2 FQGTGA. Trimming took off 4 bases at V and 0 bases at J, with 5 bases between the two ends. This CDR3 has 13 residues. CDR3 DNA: TGTGCCAGCAGCTCTTATAGCACAGATACGCAGTATTTT. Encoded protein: CASSSYSTDTQYF.

The CDR3 DNA sequence: TGTGCCAGCCTCCGACAGGGGGCAGGAGAAGATACGCAGTATTTT. Protein: CASLRQGAGEDTQYF. The V gene is TRBV19, the J gene TRBJ2-3; the match to TRBD1 covers 10 bases. V shed 9 bases, J shed 5 bases, and the junction held 11 bases outside the gene matches. CDR3 length: 15 residues. The germline CDR1 and CDR2 sequences are LNHDA and SQIVND (reference sequence).